Listed below are T cell receptor beta chains from one sample, sequenced in a study of vaccination effects on CD4 cells after COVID-19. These receptors' antigens are unknown. The data were produced by immunoSEQ multiplex PCR, yet TCRdb's version contains in-frame clones alone and is incomplete. The table records about 46,000 clones, about 70% of them present only once. The input for sequencing was CD4+ T cells from PBMCs cultured without peptide, taken before COVID-19 vaccination. These receptors were collected from a human donor who had a prior SARS-CoV-2 infection. CDR3s include the opening cysteine and the closing phenylalanine or tryptophan. The order of the fields is CDR3 DNA, CDR3 protein, J gene, D gene, V gene, clone size. A D gene is named only where the DNA matches it firmly. The size field is filled for only some rows; it gives once, few, many or a size class.

DNA: TGTGCCAGTAGTATGGGTCAGGGAGGGTACAATGAGCAGTTCTTC; CDR3: CASSMGQGGYNEQFF; J: TRBJ2-1; D: TRBD2; V: TRBV19; size: NA
DNA: TGTGCCAGCAGCTTATCTTCCCGACATGAGGATGAAAAACTGTTTTTT; CDR3: CASSLSSRHEDEKLFF; J: TRBJ1-4; D: NA; V: TRBV7-2; size: NA
DNA: TGTGCCAGCAGCAGCGGCAGGGGGTTTACTGAAGCTTTCTTT; CDR3: CASSSGRGFTEAFF; J: TRBJ1-1; D: TRBD1; V: TRBV27; size: NA
DNA: TGTGCCTGGAGTCACAGGGAAAATCAGCCCCAGCATTTT; CDR3: CAWSHRENQPQHF; J: TRBJ1-5; D: NA; V: TRBV30; size: few
DNA: TGTGCCAGCAGCTCCCGGTGGGGAGCGGGGAGGGGAGGGACCTACGAGCAGTACTTC; CDR3: CASSSRWGAGRGGTYEQYF; J: TRBJ2-7; D: TRBD2; V: TRBV11-3; size: NA
DNA: TGTGCCAGCAGCTTGGGACTAGCGGGAGGGACCAAAAACATTCAGTACTTC; CDR3: CASSLGLAGGTKNIQYF; J: TRBJ2-4; D: TRBD2; V: TRBV5-4; size: NA
DNA: TGTGCCAGCAGCCCTCTCTCTAGCGGCCCCCAAGAGACCCAGTACTTC; CDR3: CASSPLSSGPQETQYF; J: TRBJ2-5; D: TRBD2; V: TRBV7-2; size: NA
DNA: TGTGCCAGCAAAAGGCTCTCCGGGACAGTCACAGATACGCAGTATTTT; CDR3: CASKRLSGTVTDTQYF; J: TRBJ2-3; D: TRBD1; V: TRBV2; size: NA
DNA: TGTGCCTGGAGTGAAAGAGGGAACTCCTATAATTCACCCCTCCACTTT; CDR3: CAWSERGNSYNSPLHF; J: TRBJ1-6; D: NA; V: TRBV30; size: once
DNA: TGCGCCAGCAGCTTGAATCCAGGGCCCACTGAAGCTTTCTTT; CDR3: CASSLNPGPTEAFF; J: TRBJ1-1; D: NA; V: TRBV5-1; size: NA
DNA: TGTGCCAGCAGTTGGCTAGCGGGAGGAAACACCGGGGAGCTGTTTTTT; CDR3: CASSWLAGGNTGELFF; J: TRBJ2-2; D: TRBD2; V: TRBV28; size: NA
DNA: TGTGCCAGCAGCCAGAACAGGGGAGAGAATTCACCCCTCCACTTT; CDR3: CASSQNRGENSPLHF; J: TRBJ1-6; D: TRBD1; V: TRBV3-1/TRBV3-2; size: NA
DNA: TGTGCCAGCAAGGGTCGGCCACTCTATGGCTACACCTTC; CDR3: CASKGRPLYGYTF; J: TRBJ1-2; D: NA; V: TRBV2; size: NA
DNA: TGTGCCAGCAGACAAGAGACAGGGGAGCGGTACGAGCAGTACTTC; CDR3: CASRQETGERYEQYF; J: TRBJ2-7; D: TRBD1; V: TRBV2; size: NA
DNA: TGTGCCAGCGGGGACTACAATGAGCAGTTCTTC; CDR3: CASGDYNEQFF; J: TRBJ2-1; D: NA; V: TRBV2; size: NA
DNA: TGTGCCAGCAGCCGAAACGCGCCTGAGCAGTTCTTC; CDR3: CASSRNAPEQFF; J: TRBJ2-1; D: NA; V: TRBV3-1/TRBV3-2; size: NA
DNA: TGCGCCAGCTGGCAGAGCGGGGGGGCGGCAGATACGCAGTATTTT; CDR3: CASWQSGGAADTQYF; J: TRBJ2-3; D: TRBD2; V: TRBV5-1; size: NA
DNA: TGTGCCAGTACCAGATCAGGGGGCCGACTCACAGATACGCAGTATTTT; CDR3: CASTRSGGRLTDTQYF; J: TRBJ2-3; D: TRBD1; V: TRBV19; size: once
DNA: TGTGCCAGGAACCAGGAGTACAATGAGCAGTTCTTC; CDR3: CARNQEYNEQFF; J: TRBJ2-1; D: NA; V: TRBV21-1; size: NA
DNA: TGTGCCAGCTCACCACGGGGCCAACTAGCCAAAAACATTCAGTACTTC; CDR3: CASSPRGQLAKNIQYF; J: TRBJ2-4; D: NA; V: TRBV18; size: NA
DNA: TGTGCCAGCAGCTCTCGACAGGGGATTCAAGGGTTTGGCTACACCTTC; CDR3: CASSSRQGIQGFGYTF; J: TRBJ1-2; D: TRBD1; V: TRBV5-6; size: NA
DNA: TGCGCCAGCAGCCCCCGCGGTCTAGCGGGGGCAGATACGCAGTATTTT; CDR3: CASSPRGLAGADTQYF; J: TRBJ2-3; D: TRBD2; V: TRBV5-1; size: NA